Presented here are 14 T cell receptor beta chains from one specimen sequenced in a study of cytomegalovirus exposure and HLA in healthy donors. PCR used 60 Vbeta primers and 13 Jbeta primers. Clones were read by immunoSEQ multiplex PCR, and TCRdb kept only the in-frame ones, dropping some. Of roughly 180,000 clones listed, 65% to 85% were seen once; the top ten hold 1.2% to 1.5%. The sample comprised PBMCs. The receptors were sampled from a girl between 10 and 17 years old in good health and CMV-seropositive.

This clone came up once. The gene calls are TRBV30 and TRBJ1-5, with 7 bases matching TRBD1. The germline V gene encodes CDR1 GTSNPN and CDR2 SVGIG (reference sequence). V lost 4 bases to trimming and J lost 1 base; unmatched junction nucleotides: 7. The CDR3 totals 15 residues. CDR3 nucleotide sequence: TGTGCCTGGAACCCGACAGGGTCGAGCAATCAGCCCCAGCATTTT. This encodes CAWNPTGSSNQPQHF.

The chain joins TRBV27 to TRBJ2-7; 9 bases fit TRBD1. CDR1 MNHEY and CDR2 SMNVEV come from the germline V gene (reference sequence). J lost 2 bases, V lost 2 bases, and 7 bases had no gene match. There are 16 residues in the CDR3. Here the CDR3 DNA reads TGTGCCAGCAGTTTAGGGGGGGACAGGGCTGCCTACGAGCAGTACTTC. This encodes CASSLGGDRAAYEQYF.

The chain employs TRBV27 and TRBJ1-1; no firm D call. Germline V gene sequence: CDR1 MNHEY, CDR2 SMNVEV (reference sequence). V was shortened by 7 bases and J by 0 bases, with 12 bases between the two germline ends. This CDR3 spans 14 amino acids. The CDR3 protein is CASTFGLMNTEAFF. As DNA, the CDR3 is TGTGCCAGCACCTTCGGGTTAATGAACACTGAAGCTTTCTTT.

The V call is TRBV4-3, the J call TRBJ2-1; possibly TRBD2 for D (6 bases). The germline V gene encodes CDR1 LGHNA and CDR2 YSLEER. Trimming removed 1 base from V and 0 bases from J, with 16 bases in between. The CDR3 loop spans 18 amino acids. CDR3 region: CASSQVARTTRSYNEQFF. In DNA, the CDR3 is TGCGCCAGCAGCCAAGTGGCTAGGACTACACGCTCCTACAATGAGCAGTTCTTC.

The CDR3 DNA follows: TGTGCCAGCAGCTTAGAAGCGGGAGGACCCCACGAGCAGTACTTC. Amino acid sequence: CASSLEAGGPHEQYF. V gene TRBV13 combines with J gene TRBJ2-7, with TRBD2 matching 9 bases. After removal of 1 base from V and 5 bases from J, the junction contained 6 bases not matched to a gene. Germline V lookup: CDR1 PRHDT, CDR2 FYEKMQ (reference sequence). The CDR3 runs to 15 residues.

CDR3: CASSLMGPTGNYGYTF. CDR3 nucleotide sequence: TGTGCCAGCAGCTTAATGGGCCCGACAGGGAACTATGGCTACACCTTC. V is TRBV7-3 and J is TRBJ1-2; TRBD1 aligns across 7 bases. Unmatched junction bases numbered 7, after V lost 1 base and J lost 2 bases. Germline CDR1 is SGHTA and CDR2 is FQGTGA. The CDR3 length is 16 residues.

The rearrangement links TRBV6-5 to TRBJ2-7; TRBD1 is a possible D gene (6 bases). The length of the CDR3 is 13 residues. Per germline, CDR1 MNHEY and CDR2 SVGAGI. V was trimmed by 7 bases and J by 0 bases, leaving 10 bases between them. The CDR3 DNA reads as TGTGCCAGCAAAAGGACAGTCTCCTACGAGCAGTACTTC. Protein sequence: CASKRTVSYEQYF.

CDR3 residues: CASSYAREPKGYTF. As DNA, the CDR3 is TGTGCCAGCAGTTACGCCCGGGAGCCAAAAGGCTACACCTTC. V is TRBV6-6 and J is TRBJ1-2; D is uncertain. Germline CDR1 and CDR2: MNHNY and SVGAGI (reference sequence). Trimming removed 2 bases at V and 8 bases at J, with 15 bases between. The CDR3 has 14 residues.

This chain uses TRBV4-1 with TRBJ2-7; the match to TRBD2 covers 15 bases. The CDR3 totals 17 residues. The V gene's germline CDR1 is MGHRA and CDR2 YSYEKL. V trimming: 4 bases; J trimming: 0 bases; junction bases outside the gene matches: 4. This CDR3 is CASSPGLAGGLSYEQYF. The CDR3 DNA reads TGCGCCAGCAGCCCGGGACTAGCGGGAGGTCTCTCCTACGAGCAGTACTTC.

This clone was seen a handful of times. The chain is built from TRBV18 and TRBJ2-5; the D gene is possibly TRBD1 (6 bases). V gave up 3 bases and J gave up 3 bases, with 11 bases separating them. The V gene's germline CDR1 is KGHSH and CDR2 LQKENI. The CDR3 extends over 14 amino acids. The CDR3 reads CASSPTRQEETQYF. As DNA, the CDR3 is TGTGCCAGCTCACCGACCCGACAGGAAGAGACCCAGTACTTC.

The chain joins TRBV5-1 to TRBJ2-7; weak D call: TRBD2 (5 bases). Germline V gene lookup returns CDR1 SGHRS and CDR2 YFSETQ. With 0 bases removed from V and 2 bases from J, the gap between germline ends came to 9 bases. The CDR3 extends over 14 amino acids. CDR3 nucleotides: TGCGCCAGCAGCTTGGGTCACGGGACCTACGAGCAGTACTTC. It translates to CASSLGHGTYEQYF.

The genes are TRBV7-7 and TRBJ2-5; possibly TRBD1 for D (5 bases). Trimming removed 1 base at V and 3 bases at J, with 12 bases between. CDR1 SSHAT and CDR2 FNYEAQ come from the germline V gene (reference sequence). The CDR3 runs 15 residues. The CDR3 DNA reads as TGTGCCAGCAGCTTAGGATGGGGCAGGGAAGAGACCCAGTACTTC. Protein product: CASSLGWGREETQYF.

This clone was detected only a few times. This sequence joins TRBV4-3 and TRBJ2-7; TRBD1 agrees at 7 bases. The germline CDR1 and CDR2 sequences are LGHNA and YSLEER. The CDR3 runs to 14 residues. Losses at the gene ends were 2 bases for V and 6 bases for J; bases not matched to a gene: 7. In DNA form, the CDR3 reads TGCGCCAGCAGCCAATCAGGGGGACGAGGCGAGCAGTACTTC. Encoded protein: CASSQSGGRGEQYF.

CDR3 protein: CSVKVLAVSVKTQYF. The CDR3 nucleotides read TGCAGCGTTAAGGTCCTAGCGGTGTCTGTGAAGACCCAGTACTTC. This sequence joins TRBV29-1 and TRBJ2-5; 7 nucleotides align to TRBD2. CDR1 is SQVTM, CDR2 ANQGSEA, per germline. The trim removed 5 bases at V and 6 bases at J, leaving 15 bases unmatched. The CDR3 has 15 amino acids. Filled out from reference TRBV29-1 and TRBJ2-5, the complete variable domain reads SAVISQKPSRDICQRGTSLTIQCQVDSQVTMMFWYRQQPGQSLTLIATANQGSEATYESGFVIDKFPISRPNLTFSTLTVSNMSPEDSSIYLCSVKVLAVSVKTQYFGPGTRLLVL.